Shown below are 30 T cell receptor beta chains from a single sample sequenced in a study of T cells after yellow fever vaccination. Each CDR3 protein gets one entry after TCRdb re-called the 5' RACE reads with MiXCR. The sample yields over 300,000 distinct CDR3 sequences, around 7% seen once. The sample in question was PBMCs, obtained roughly seven weeks after the first yellow fever vaccination. These receptors originate from a man between 18 and 29 years old who received the YFV17D yellow fever vaccine.

This clonotype was counted between two and nine times. J is TRBJ1-2 and V is TRBV30; D remains unclear. The CDR3 has 14 amino acids. The germline V gene has CDR1 GTSNPN and CDR2 SVGIG (reference sequence). Trimming stripped 3 bases from V and 0 bases from J, with 11 bases between. The chain's CDR3 is CAWREFGANYGYTF. CDR3 DNA sequence: TGTGCCTGGAGGGAATTCGGGGCTAACTATGGCTACACCTTC.

This clonotype was seen only a few times. The rearrangement joins TRBV2 to TRBJ2-7; D not resolved. This CDR3 is built from 12 residues. The germline V gene encodes CDR1 SNHLY and CDR2 FYNNEI. Trimming left V 6 bases short and J 1 base short, with 7 bases between. The CDR3 spells CASRTESYEQYF. Here the CDR3 DNA reads TGTGCCAGCAGAACAGAGTCCTACGAGCAGTACTTC.

This clonotype was recorded at least ten times. The rearrangement links TRBV7-8 to TRBJ2-7; no definite D call. Germline V gene sequence: CDR1 SGHVS, CDR2 FQNEAQ. The V gene lost 1 base and the J gene lost 4 bases, with 14 bases spanning the gap. The CDR3 covers 15 residues. CDR3 sequence reads: CASSLGRVGIYEQYF. Written as DNA, the CDR3 is TGTGCCAGCAGCTTAGGTAGGGTAGGGATTTACGAGCAGTACTTC.

V gene TRBV5-1 combines with J gene TRBJ2-5, with D hard to call. Germline V gene sequence: CDR1 SGHRS, CDR2 YFSETQ. CDR3 length: 15 amino acids. V gave up 5 bases and J gave up 5 bases, with 19 bases separating them. The CDR3 region has the DNA TGCGCCAGCAGTTGGAGCCCCCCGGTCGGGGAGACCCAGTACTTC. Translation gives CASSWSPPVGETQYF.

This chain joins TRBV4-3 and TRBJ2-3, with D unresolved. Trimming took 0 bases from V and 2 from J, leaving 9 bases between them. Germline CDR1 LGHNA, CDR2 YSLEER. CDR3 size: 15 residues. CDR3 sequence: CASSQDGWPTDTQYF. DNA for the CDR3: TGCGCCAGCAGCCAAGATGGCTGGCCCACAGATACGCAGTATTTT.

The rearrangement uses TRBV20-1 and TRBJ2-1, with D perhaps TRBD1 (5 bases). The length of the CDR3 is 10 residues. Between the trimmed V and J ends, which lost 3 bases and 10 bases, there was a span of 7 bases. Germline assignment: CDR1 DFQATT and CDR2 SNEGSKA (reference sequence). The CDR3 reads CSASNREQFF. Written as DNA, the CDR3 is TGCAGTGCTAGTAACAGGGAGCAGTTCTTC.

Turning to this clonotype: The germline gene is not matched at one end of the junction; a read error may be the cause. The rearrangement uses TRBV12-3 or TRBV12-4 and TRBJ2-7; 9 bases line up with TRBD1. The CDR3 runs 14 residues. The CDR3 region has the DNA TGTGCCAGCAGCCTTACGCCGTCGGGACAGGGCCTATCTTTC. Its protein product is CASSLTPSGQGLSF.

This clonotype was observed a handful of times. The chain links TRBV18 to TRBJ1-3; D is possibly TRBD1 (5 bases). The length of the CDR3 is 15 residues. V lost 3 bases and J lost 4, with 13 bases in between. From germline, CDR1 is KGHSH and CDR2 LQKENI. CDR3 sequence reads: CASSPTRASGNTIYF. CDR3 nucleotides: TGTGCCAGCTCACCCACCAGGGCCTCCGGAAACACCATATATTTT.

This clonotype appeared a few times. A far larger clone lies a single base away; this is likely a read error. The chain links TRBV7-2 to TRBJ2-3; no clear D. V lost 1 base to trimming and J lost 0 bases, with 5 bases between them. Germline values: CDR1 SGHTA, CDR2 FQGNSA. The CDR3 runs 14 residues. For the CDR3, the DNA is TGTGCCAGCAGCTTAGGACATAGCACAGATACGCAGTATTTT. As protein: CASSLGHSTDTQYF.

V usage is TRBV12-3 or TRBV12-4 and J usage is TRBJ2-2; D remains unclear. The ends were cut back, 2 bases at V and 7 bases at J, with 5 bases in the middle. The CDR3 runs 12 residues. CDR3 DNA: TGTGCCAGCAGTTTATTTGACGGGGAGCTGTTTTTT. It codes for CASSLFDGELFF.

This sequence joins TRBV11-2 and TRBJ1-3; D call uncertain. Germline loops: CDR1 SGHAT, CDR2 FQNNGV. Trimming pared 0 bases from V and 4 bases from J, leaving 19 bases between. This CDR3 is built from 18 residues. CDR3 coding DNA: TGTGCCAGCAGCTTAGACCGCCCCGGGAGGGTGGGAGGAAACACCATATATTTT. Amino acid sequence: CASSLDRPGRVGGNTIYF.

In its sample, this clonotype was seen a few times. The chain recombines TRBV5-1 with TRBJ1-3; possibly TRBD1 for D (6 bases). Trimming shortened V by 0 bases and J by 3 bases, and 13 bases separated the two germline ends. The germline V gene encodes CDR1 SGHRS and CDR2 YFSETQ. The CDR3 loop spans 16 amino acids. The CDR3: CASSLEPGEIGNTIYF. In nucleotides, the CDR3 is TGCGCCAGCAGCTTGGAGCCAGGGGAGATTGGAAACACCATATATTTT.

This clonotype was seen a few times. The chain is built from TRBV28 and TRBJ2-3; D possibly corresponds to TRBD1 (6 bases). There are 16 residues in the CDR3. The germline V gene encodes CDR1 MDHEN and CDR2 SYDVKM. The V and J ends lost 6 bases and 7 bases respectively, with 23 bases between them. The CDR3 DNA sequence: TGTGCCAGCAGACCAGTGGGGGCTGGAGGTTCCCATACGCAGTATTTT. This sequence encodes CASRPVGAGGSHTQYF.

The J gene is TRBJ2-7, the V gene TRBV5-4; D may correspond to TRBD1 or TRBD2 (5 bases each). The V end lost 4 bases, the J end lost 2 bases, and 13 bases lay between the germline ends. The CDR3 runs 14 residues. Per the germline V gene, CDR1 is SGHNT and CDR2 is YYREEE (reference sequence). CDR3 sequence: CASSLIGGAYEQYF. In nucleotides, the CDR3 is TGTGCCAGCAGCCTTATTGGGGGTGCCTACGAGCAGTACTTC.

The sample holds a few counts of this clonotype. This chain links TRBV6-1 with TRBJ2-3; the match to TRBD1 covers 9 bases. V was pared by 7 bases and J by 2 bases, with 10 bases of the junction left unmatched. The CDR3 consists of 16 residues. The germline CDR1 and CDR2 sequences are MNHNS and SASEGT. The CDR3 DNA reads as TGTGCCAGCACCCTTCTACAGGGGGCAATCACAGATACGCAGTATTTT. This codes for CASTLLQGAITDTQYF.

This clonotype came up a few times. The chain carries TRBV10-3 and TRBJ2-1; perhaps D is TRBD1 or TRBD2 (6 bases each). The CDR3 is 13 residues long. Trimming left V 0 bases short and J 8 bases short, with 8 bases between. Looked up from germline, CDR1 is ENHRY and CDR2 is SYGVKD. The CDR3 loop is CAISESGGDEQFF. The CDR3 region has the DNA TGTGCCATCAGTGAGTCCGGGGGCGATGAGCAGTTCTTC.

A few counts support this clonotype. The V call is TRBV20-1, the J call TRBJ2-5; D unclear. This CDR3 has 10 residues. Trimming cost V 3 bases and J 4 bases, with 3 bases left between them. In germline, CDR1 is DFQATT, CDR2 SNEGSKA (reference sequence). CDR3 residues: CSASTETQYF. The CDR3 bases are TGCAGTGCTAGCACAGAGACCCAGTACTTC.

The chain carries TRBV15 and TRBJ1-5, with 7 bases aligning to TRBD1. The germline V gene has CDR1 LNHNV and CDR2 YYDKDF (reference sequence). The V and J ends lost 4 bases and 6 bases, in that order; junction bases with no gene match: 6. The CDR3 is made up of 14 amino acids. In DNA, the CDR3 is TGTGCCACCAGCACGGACAGGTTGTTTCAGCCCCAGCATTTT. Its translation is CATSTDRLFQPQHF.

This chain uses TRBV27 with TRBJ2-1; TRBD1 matches 12 bases. V gave up 3 bases and J gave up 7 bases; unmatched junction bases: 7. CDR1 MNHEY and CDR2 SMNVEV come from the germline V gene (reference sequence). The CDR3 is 16 amino acids. For the CDR3, the DNA is TGTGCCAGCAGTTTCTCCGGGACAGGGGGCGAGAATGAGCAGTTCTTC. Translated, it gives CASSFSGTGGENEQFF.

The sample holds a few counts of this clonotype. The chain links TRBV6-1 to TRBJ2-7; 8 bases align to TRBD2. CDR3 length equals 13 residues. V was pared by 6 bases and J by 2 bases, with 3 bases of the junction left unmatched. Germline lookup yields CDR1 MNHNS and CDR2 SASEGT. The CDR3: CASRPGGAYEQYV. CDR3 DNA sequence: TGTGCCAGCAGACCGGGGGGGGCCTACGAGCAGTACGTC.

This clonotype came up many times. This CDR3 is CASSNWERSSGANVLTF. CDR3 sequence (DNA): TGTGCCAGTAGTAATTGGGAGCGGAGCTCTGGGGCCAACGTCCTGACTTTC. V usage is TRBV19 and J usage is TRBJ2-6; a weak D match, TRBD2 (5 bases). Germline CDR1 LNHDA, CDR2 SQIVND (reference sequence). V was pared by 4 bases and J by 0 bases, with 13 bases between. CDR3 length: 17 amino acids.

The genes are TRBV5-4 and TRBJ2-7; 7 bases are shared with TRBD1. Trimming at V came to 4 bases and at J to 1 base, leaving 11 bases not matched to a gene. This CDR3 spans 16 amino acids. Germline CDR1 reads SGHNT; CDR2 reads YYREEE (reference sequence). CDR3 sequence: CASSDLTGFKSYEQYF. The CDR3 nucleotides read TGTGCCAGCAGCGACCTGACAGGGTTTAAGTCCTACGAGCAGTACTTC.

The chain carries TRBV5-1 and TRBJ1-2; D ambiguous. Trimming took off 0 bases at V and 6 bases at J, with 0 bases between the two ends. The CDR3 contains 10 residues. Germline assignment: CDR1 SGHRS and CDR2 YFSETQ. CDR3 DNA: TGCGCCAGCAGCTTGGATGGCTACACCTTC. It specifies CASSLDGYTF.

This clonotype showed up just a few times. V is TRBV20-1 and J is TRBJ2-1; 10 bases are shared with TRBD2. The CDR3 totals 13 residues. The V and J ends lost 5 bases and 12 bases, in that order; junction bases with no gene match: 10. Per germline, CDR1 DFQATT and CDR2 SNEGSKA (reference sequence). This CDR3 reads CSASAPSGGGQFF. CDR3 nucleotide sequence: TGCAGTGCTTCAGCTCCTAGCGGGGGCGGGCAGTTCTTC.

This clonotype came up many times. The chain uses TRBV7-2 and TRBJ1-1; D is perhaps TRBD1 (5 bases). This CDR3 comprises 14 residues. V was shortened by 0 bases and J by 7 bases, with 12 bases between the two germline ends. CDR1 and CDR2 from the germline V gene are SGHTA and FQGNSA. The CDR3 nucleotides are TGTGCCAGCAGCTTAGCGTATGATAGGGGTGAAGCTTTCTTT. Translation gives CASSLAYDRGEAFF.

In its sample, this clonotype was seen a few times. The DNA of the CDR3 is TGCGCCAGCAGCTTGGTAAGGGCGATAAGTCGTGTAGAAGAGACCCAGTACTTC. The encoded protein is CASSLVRAISRVEETQYF. The chain is built from TRBV5-1 and TRBJ2-5; D is unresolved. V lost 0 bases and J 3 bases, leaving 21 bases between the germline ends. CDR1 and CDR2 from the germline V gene are SGHRS and YFSETQ. The length of the CDR3 is 18 residues.

This clonotype was observed many times. The V gene is TRBV20-1, the J gene TRBJ2-1; D unresolved. The germline gives CDR1 DFQATT, CDR2 SNEGSKA (reference sequence). The CDR3 is made up of 11 amino acids. Trimming took off 1 base at V and 15 bases at J, with 13 bases between the two ends. This CDR3 reads CSARAGASPFF. In DNA, the CDR3 is TGCAGTGCTAGAGCGGGCGCTAGTCCGTTCTTC.

This clonotype appeared a few times. J is TRBJ2-3 and V is TRBV6-1; 8 nucleotides match TRBD2. V shed 0 bases, J shed 2 bases, and the junction held 7 bases outside the gene matches. Germline V gene sequence: CDR1 MNHNS, CDR2 SASEGT. The CDR3 loop spans 17 amino acids. The CDR3 loop is CASSEASRGGITDTQYF. The CDR3 bases are TGTGCCAGCAGTGAAGCCTCCCGGGGGGGGATCACAGATACGCAGTATTTT.

This clonotype was counted between two and nine times. The genes are TRBV18 and TRBJ2-3; D tentatively reads TRBD1 or TRBD2 (6 bases each). The germline gives CDR1 KGHSH, CDR2 LQKENI. Trimming took off 5 bases at V and 0 bases at J, with 12 bases between the two ends. The CDR3 is 15 residues long. The CDR3 protein is CASSFGGDSTDTQYF. The DNA for the CDR3 is TGTGCCAGCTCATTCGGGGGCGACAGCACAGATACGCAGTATTTT. Full variable domain (remainder filled in from reference TRBV18 and TRBJ2-3): NAGVMQNPRHLVRRRGQEARLRCSPMKGHSHVYWYRQLPEEGLKFMVYLQKENIIDESGMPKERFSAEFPKEGPSILRIQQVVRGDSAAYFCASSFGGDSTDTQYFGPGTRLTVL.

This clonotype has only a few counts. The chain links TRBV18 to TRBJ2-7, with TRBD1 as a possible D gene (6 bases). This CDR3 spans 14 amino acids. CDR1 KGHSH and CDR2 LQKENI come from the germline V gene. V was clipped by 5 bases and J by 3 bases, with 14 bases between them. The CDR3: CASSFGGANYEQYV. CDR3 nucleotide sequence: TGTGCCAGCTCATTTGGGGGCGCGAACTACGAGCAGTACGTC.